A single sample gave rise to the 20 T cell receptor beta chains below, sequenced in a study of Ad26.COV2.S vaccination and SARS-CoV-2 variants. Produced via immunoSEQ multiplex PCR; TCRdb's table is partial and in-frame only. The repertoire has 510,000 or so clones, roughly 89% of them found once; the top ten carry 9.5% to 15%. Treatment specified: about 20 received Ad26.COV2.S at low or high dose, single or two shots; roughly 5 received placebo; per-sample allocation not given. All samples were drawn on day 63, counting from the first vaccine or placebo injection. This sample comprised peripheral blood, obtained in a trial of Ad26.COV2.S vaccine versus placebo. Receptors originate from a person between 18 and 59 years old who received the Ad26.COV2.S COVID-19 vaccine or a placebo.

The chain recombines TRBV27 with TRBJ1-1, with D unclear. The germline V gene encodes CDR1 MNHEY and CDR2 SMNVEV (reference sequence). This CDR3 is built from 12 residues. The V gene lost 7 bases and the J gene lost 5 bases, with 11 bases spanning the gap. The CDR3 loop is CASKEGNTEAFF. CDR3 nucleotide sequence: TGTGCCAGCAAGGAGGGAAATACTGAAGCTTTCTTT.

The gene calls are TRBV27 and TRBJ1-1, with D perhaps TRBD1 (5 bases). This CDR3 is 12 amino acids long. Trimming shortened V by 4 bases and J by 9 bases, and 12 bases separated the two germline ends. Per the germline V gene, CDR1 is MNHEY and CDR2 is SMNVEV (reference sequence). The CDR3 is CASSSAGEQAFF. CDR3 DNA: TGTGCCAGCAGTTCCGCGGGGGAGCAAGCTTTCTTT.

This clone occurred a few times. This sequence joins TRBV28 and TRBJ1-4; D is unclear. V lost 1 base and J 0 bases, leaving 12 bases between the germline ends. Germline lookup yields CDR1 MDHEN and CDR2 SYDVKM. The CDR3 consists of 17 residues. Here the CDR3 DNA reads TGTGCCAGCAGTTTATCACGCGTGGCGACAACTAATGAAAAACTGTTTTTT. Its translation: CASSLSRVATTNEKLFF. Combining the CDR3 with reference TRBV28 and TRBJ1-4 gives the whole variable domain DVKVTQSSRYLVKRTGEKVFLECVQDMDHENMFWYRQDPGLGLRLIYFSYDVKMKEKGDIPEGYSVSREKKERFSLILESASTNQTSMYLCASSLSRVATTNEKLFFGSGTQLSVL.

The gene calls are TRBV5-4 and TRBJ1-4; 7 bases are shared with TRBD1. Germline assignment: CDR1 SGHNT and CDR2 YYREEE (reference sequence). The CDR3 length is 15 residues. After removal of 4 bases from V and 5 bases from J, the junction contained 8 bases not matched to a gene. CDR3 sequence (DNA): TGTGCCAGCAGCCAGACAGGGACTAGAAATGAAAAACTGTTTTTT. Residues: CASSQTGTRNEKLFF. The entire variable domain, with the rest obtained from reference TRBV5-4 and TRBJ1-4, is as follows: ETGVTQSPTHLIKTRGQQVTLRCSSQSGHNTVSWYQQALGQGPQFIFQYYREEENGRGNFPPRFSGLQFPNYSSELNVNALELDDSALYLCASSQTGTRNEKLFFGSGTQLSVL.

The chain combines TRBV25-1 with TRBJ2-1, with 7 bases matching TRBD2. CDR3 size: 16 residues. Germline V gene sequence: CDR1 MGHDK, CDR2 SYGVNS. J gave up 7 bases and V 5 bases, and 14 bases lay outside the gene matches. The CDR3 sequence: CASSPTRGLAVNEQFF. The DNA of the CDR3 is TGTGCCAGCAGTCCCACACGAGGGCTAGCGGTAAATGAGCAGTTCTTC.

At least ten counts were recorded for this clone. The CDR3: CASSSARGLYEQYF. The DNA for the CDR3 is TGTGCCAGCAGCTCCGCCAGGGGGCTCTACGAGCAGTACTTC. The genes are TRBV7-2 and TRBJ2-7; 8 bases are a match to TRBD1. J lost 3 bases, V lost 4 bases, and 5 bases had no gene match. The CDR3 extends over 14 amino acids. Germline CDR1 is SGHTA and CDR2 is FQGNSA.

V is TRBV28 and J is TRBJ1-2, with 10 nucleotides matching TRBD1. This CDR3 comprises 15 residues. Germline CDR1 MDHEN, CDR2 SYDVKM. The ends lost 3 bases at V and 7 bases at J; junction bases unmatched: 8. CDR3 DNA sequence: TGTGCCAGCAGTTTTTCGGACAGGGGGGATAGTGGCTACACCTTC. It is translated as CASSFSDRGDSGYTF.

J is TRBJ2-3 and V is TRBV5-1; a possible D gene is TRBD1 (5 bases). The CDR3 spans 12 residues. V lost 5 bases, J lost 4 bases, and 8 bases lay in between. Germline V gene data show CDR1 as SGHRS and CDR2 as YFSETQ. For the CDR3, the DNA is TGCGCCAGCAGTTGGACATCAGATACGCAGTATTTT. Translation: CASSWTSDTQYF.

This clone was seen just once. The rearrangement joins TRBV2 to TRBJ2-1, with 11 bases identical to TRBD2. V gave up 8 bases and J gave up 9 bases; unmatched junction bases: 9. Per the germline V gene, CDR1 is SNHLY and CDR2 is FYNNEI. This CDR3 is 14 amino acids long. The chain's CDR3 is CASAPGLAAGEQFF. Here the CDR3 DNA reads TGTGCCAGCGCACCGGGACTAGCGGCAGGTGAGCAGTTCTTC. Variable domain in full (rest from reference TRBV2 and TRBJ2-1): EPEVTQTPSHQVTQMGQEVILRCVPISNHLYFYWYRQILGQKVEFLVSFYNNEISEKSEIFDDQFSVERPDGSNFTLKIRSTKLEDSAMYFCASAPGLAAGEQFFGPGTRLTVL.

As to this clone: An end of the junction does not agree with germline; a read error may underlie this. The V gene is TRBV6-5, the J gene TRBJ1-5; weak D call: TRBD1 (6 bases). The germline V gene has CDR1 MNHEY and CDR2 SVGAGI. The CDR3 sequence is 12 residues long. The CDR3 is CASRDRPQAPAF. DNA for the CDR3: TGTGCCAGCAGAGACAGGCCTCAGGCCCCAGCATTT.

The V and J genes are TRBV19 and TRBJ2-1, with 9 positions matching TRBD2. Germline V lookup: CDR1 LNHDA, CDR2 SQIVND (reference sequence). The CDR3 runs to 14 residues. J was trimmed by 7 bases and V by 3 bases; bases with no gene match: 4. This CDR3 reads CASSISGSGNEQFF. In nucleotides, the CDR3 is TGTGCCAGTAGTATTAGCGGGAGTGGGAATGAGCAGTTCTTC.

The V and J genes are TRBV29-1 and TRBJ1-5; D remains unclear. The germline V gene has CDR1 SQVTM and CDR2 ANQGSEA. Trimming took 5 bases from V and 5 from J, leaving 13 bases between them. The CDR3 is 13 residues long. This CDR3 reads CSVRPGRDQPQHF. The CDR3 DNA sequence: TGCAGCGTTAGACCCGGAAGGGATCAGCCCCAGCATTTT.

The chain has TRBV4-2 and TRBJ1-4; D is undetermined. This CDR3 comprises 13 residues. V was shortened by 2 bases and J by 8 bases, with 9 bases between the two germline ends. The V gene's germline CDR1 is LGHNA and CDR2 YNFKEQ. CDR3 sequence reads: CASSQRGLEKLFF. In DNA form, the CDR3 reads TGTGCCAGCAGCCAACGGGGTTTAGAAAAACTGTTTTTT.

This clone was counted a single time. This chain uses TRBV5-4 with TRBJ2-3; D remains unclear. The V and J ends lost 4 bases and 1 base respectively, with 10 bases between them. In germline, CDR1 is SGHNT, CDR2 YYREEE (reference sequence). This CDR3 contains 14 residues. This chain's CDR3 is CASSTDAGTDTQYF. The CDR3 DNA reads TGTGCCAGCAGCACCGACGCGGGCACAGATACGCAGTATTTT.

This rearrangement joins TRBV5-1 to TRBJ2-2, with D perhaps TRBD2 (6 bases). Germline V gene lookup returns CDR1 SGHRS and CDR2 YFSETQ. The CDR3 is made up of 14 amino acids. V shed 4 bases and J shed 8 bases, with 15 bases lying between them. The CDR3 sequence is CASSPTGTQGELFF. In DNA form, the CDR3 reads TGCGCCAGCAGCCCAACCGGGACTCAGGGGGAGCTGTTTTTT.

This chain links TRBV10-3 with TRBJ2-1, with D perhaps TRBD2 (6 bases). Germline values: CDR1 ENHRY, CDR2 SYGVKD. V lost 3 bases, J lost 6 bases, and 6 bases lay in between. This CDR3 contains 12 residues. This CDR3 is CAISDSGNEQFF. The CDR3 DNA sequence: TGTGCCATCAGTGATAGCGGCAATGAGCAGTTCTTC.

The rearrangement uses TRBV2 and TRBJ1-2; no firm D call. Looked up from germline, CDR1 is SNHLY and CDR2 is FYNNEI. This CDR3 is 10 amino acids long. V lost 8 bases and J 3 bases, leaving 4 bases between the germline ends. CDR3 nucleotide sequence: TGTGCCAGCGGATACTATGGCTACACCTTC. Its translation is CASGYYGYTF.

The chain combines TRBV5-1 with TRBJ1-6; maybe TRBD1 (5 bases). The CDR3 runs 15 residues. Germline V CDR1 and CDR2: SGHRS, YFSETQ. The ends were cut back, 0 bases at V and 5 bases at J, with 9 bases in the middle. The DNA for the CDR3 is TGCGCCAGCAGCTTGGAAGGGGAGGATAATTCACCCCTCCACTTT. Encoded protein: CASSLEGEDNSPLHF.

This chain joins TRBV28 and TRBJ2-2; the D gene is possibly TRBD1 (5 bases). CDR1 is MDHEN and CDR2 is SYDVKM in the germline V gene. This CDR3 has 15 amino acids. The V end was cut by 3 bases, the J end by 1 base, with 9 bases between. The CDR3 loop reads CASSFRQGNTGELFF. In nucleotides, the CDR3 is TGTGCCAGCAGTTTTCGGCAGGGGAACACCGGGGAGCTGTTTTTT.

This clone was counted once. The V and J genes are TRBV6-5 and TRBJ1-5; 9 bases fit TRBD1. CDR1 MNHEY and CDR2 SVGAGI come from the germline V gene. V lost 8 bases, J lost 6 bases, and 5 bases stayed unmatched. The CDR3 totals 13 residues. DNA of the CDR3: TGTGCCAGCCAGGACAGGGGCGTTCAGCCCCAGCATTTT. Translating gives CASQDRGVQPQHF.